This entry concerns a single T cell receptor beta chain. The source of the sample is a study of blood T cell repertoires in COVID-19. Turning to the study itself: Samples of COVID-19 (acute and convalescent) were obtained from the United States, Italy and Spain.

TCRdb keeps only in-frame clones here, not all; method: immunoSEQ multiplex PCR. In the table there are roughly 180,000 clones, roughly three quarters of which are singletons. The CDR3 is 10 residues long. The V and J ends lost 7 bases and 12 bases respectively, with 13 bases between them. Germline CDR1 reads SQVTM; CDR2 reads ANQGSEA. This TCR was sampled from a woman between 50 and 59 years old with active or convalescent COVID-19. This sequence joins TRBV29-1 and TRBJ2-1; D is unresolved. The sequenced material came from peripheral blood. CDR3: CSAGSHGQFF. CDR3 DNA sequence: TGCAGCGCTGGCAGCCATGGGCAGTTCTTC.